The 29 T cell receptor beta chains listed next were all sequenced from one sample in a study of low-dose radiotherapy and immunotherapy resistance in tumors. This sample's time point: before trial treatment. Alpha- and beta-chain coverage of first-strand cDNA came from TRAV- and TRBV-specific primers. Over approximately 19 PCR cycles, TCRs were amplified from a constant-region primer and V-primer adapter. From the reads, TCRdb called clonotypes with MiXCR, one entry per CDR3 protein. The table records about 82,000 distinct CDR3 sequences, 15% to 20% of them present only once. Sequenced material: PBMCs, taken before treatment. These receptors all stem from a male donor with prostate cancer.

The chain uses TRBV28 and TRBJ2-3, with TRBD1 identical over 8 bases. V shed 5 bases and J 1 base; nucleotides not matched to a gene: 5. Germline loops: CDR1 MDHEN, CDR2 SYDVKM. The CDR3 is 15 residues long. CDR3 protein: CASSPLTGGTDTQYF. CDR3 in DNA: TGTGCCAGCAGTCCCCTGACAGGGGGCACAGATACGCAGTATTTT. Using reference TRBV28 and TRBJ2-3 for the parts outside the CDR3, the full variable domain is DVKVTQSSRYLVKRTGEKVFLECVQDMDHENMFWYRQDPGLGLRLIYFSYDVKMKEKGDIPEGYSVSREKKERFSLILESASTNQTSMYLCASSPLTGGTDTQYFGPGTRLTVL.

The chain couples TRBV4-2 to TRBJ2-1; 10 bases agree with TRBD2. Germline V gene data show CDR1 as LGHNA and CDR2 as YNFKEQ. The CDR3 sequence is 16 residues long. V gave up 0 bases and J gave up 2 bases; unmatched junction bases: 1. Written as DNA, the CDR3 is TGTGCCAGCAGCCAAGAGACTAGCGGGCCCTACAATGAGCAGTTCTTC. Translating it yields CASSQETSGPYNEQFF.

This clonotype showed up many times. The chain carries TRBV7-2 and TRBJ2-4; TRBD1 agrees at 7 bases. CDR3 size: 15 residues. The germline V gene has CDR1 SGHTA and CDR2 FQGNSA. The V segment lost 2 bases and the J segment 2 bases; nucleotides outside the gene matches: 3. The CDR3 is CASSLLGQTKNIQYF. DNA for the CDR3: TGTGCCAGCAGCTTACTGGGACAGACCAAAAACATTCAGTACTTC.

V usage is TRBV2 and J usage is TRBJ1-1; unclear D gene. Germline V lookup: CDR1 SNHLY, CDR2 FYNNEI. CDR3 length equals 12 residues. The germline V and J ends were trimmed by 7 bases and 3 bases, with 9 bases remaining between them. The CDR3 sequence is CASMEAYTEAFF. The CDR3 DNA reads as TGTGCCAGCATGGAGGCCTACACTGAAGCTTTCTTT.

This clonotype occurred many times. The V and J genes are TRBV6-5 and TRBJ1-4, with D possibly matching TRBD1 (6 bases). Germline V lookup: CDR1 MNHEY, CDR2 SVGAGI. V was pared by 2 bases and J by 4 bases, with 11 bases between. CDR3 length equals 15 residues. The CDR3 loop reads CASSYGGGFNEKLFF. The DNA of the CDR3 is TGTGCCAGCAGTTACGGCGGGGGCTTTAATGAAAAACTGTTTTTT.

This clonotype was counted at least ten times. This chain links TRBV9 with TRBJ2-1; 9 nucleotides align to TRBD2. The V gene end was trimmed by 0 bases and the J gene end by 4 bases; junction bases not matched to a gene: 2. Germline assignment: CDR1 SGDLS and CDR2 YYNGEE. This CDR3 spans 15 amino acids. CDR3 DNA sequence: TGTGCCAGCAGCGTAGCTAGCGGGGTGTACAATGAGCAGTTCTTC. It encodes CASSVASGVYNEQFF.

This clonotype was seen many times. CDR3 bases: TGTGCCAGCAGTGGCGGCAGCGAGCAGTTCTTC. This encodes CASSGGSEQFF. The chain carries TRBV6-1 and TRBJ2-1; D gene uncertain. Deletions cut 4 bases from V and 10 bases from J, with 8 bases between. The CDR3 loop spans 11 amino acids. Germline V gene sequence: CDR1 MNHNS, CDR2 SASEGT.

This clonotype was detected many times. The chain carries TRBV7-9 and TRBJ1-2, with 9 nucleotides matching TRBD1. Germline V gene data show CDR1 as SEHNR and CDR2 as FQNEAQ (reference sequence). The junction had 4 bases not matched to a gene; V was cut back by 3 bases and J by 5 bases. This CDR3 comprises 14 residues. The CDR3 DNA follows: TGTGCCAGCAGCTTTGACAGGGGGGAATATGGCTACACCTTC. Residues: CASSFDRGEYGYTF.

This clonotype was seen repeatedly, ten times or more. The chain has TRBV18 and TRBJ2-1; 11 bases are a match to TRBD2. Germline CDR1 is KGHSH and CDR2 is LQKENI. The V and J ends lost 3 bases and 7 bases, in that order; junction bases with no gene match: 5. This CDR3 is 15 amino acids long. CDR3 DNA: TGTGCCAGCTCACCCACTAGCGGGAGCTGGAATGAGCAGTTCTTC. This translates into CASSPTSGSWNEQFF.

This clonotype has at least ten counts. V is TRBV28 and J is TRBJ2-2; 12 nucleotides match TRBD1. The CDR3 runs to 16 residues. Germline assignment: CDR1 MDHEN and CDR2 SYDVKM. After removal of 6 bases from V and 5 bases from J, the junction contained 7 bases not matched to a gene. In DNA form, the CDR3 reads TGTGCCAGCAGCTACGTGGGACAGGGGGCGACCGGGGAGCTGTTTTTT. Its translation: CASSYVGQGATGELFF.

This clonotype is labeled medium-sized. The CDR3 loop reads CASSLASTGPDTQYF. CDR3 sequence (DNA): TGTGCCAGCAGCTTAGCGAGTACAGGGCCAGATACGCAGTATTTT. This rearrangement joins TRBV7-8 to TRBJ2-3; TRBD1 might be the D (6 bases). CDR1 is SGHVS, CDR2 FQNEAQ, per germline. The CDR3 is made up of 15 amino acids. V gave up 0 bases and J gave up 4 bases, with 11 bases separating them.

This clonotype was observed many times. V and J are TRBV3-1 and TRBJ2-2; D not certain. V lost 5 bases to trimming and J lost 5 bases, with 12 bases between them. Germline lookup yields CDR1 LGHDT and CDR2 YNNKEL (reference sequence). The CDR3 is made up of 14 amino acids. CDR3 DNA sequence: TGTGCCAGCAGCGGGAAAGGTGGTACCGGGGAGCTGTTTTTT. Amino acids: CASSGKGGTGELFF. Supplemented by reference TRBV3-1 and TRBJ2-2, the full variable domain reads DTAVSQTPKYLVTQMGNDKSIKCEQNLGHDTMYWYKQDSKKFLKIMFSYNNKELIINETVPNRFSPKSPDKAHLNLHINSLELGDSAVYFCASSGKGGTGELFFGEGSRLTVL.

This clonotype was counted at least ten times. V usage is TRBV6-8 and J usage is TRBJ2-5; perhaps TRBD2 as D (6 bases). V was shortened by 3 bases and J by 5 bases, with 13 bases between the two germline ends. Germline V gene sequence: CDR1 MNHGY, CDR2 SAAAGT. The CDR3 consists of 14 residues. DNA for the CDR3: TGTGCCAGCAGTTATCCAGGACGGGGGGAGACCCAGTACTTC. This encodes CASSYPGRGETQYF.

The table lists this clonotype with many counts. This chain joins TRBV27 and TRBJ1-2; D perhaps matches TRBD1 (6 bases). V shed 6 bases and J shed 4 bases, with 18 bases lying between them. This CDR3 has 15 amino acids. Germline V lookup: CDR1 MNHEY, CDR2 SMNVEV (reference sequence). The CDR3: CASRPGQFGVYGYTF. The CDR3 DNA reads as TGTGCCAGCAGACCCGGACAGTTCGGTGTCTATGGCTACACCTTC.

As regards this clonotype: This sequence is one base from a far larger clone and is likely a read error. Here the CDR3 DNA reads TGTGCCAGCGGCAAACTAGCGGGCCAGTACTTC. Encoded protein: CASGKLAGQYF. The chain combines TRBV13 with TRBJ2-5, with 9 bases identical to TRBD2. The CDR3 extends over 11 amino acids. Germline CDR1 and CDR2: PRHDT and FYEKMQ (reference sequence). V trimming: 8 bases; J trimming: 10 bases; junction bases outside the gene matches: 5.

CDR3 residues: CASSIGARRYEQFF. The CDR3 region has the DNA TGTGCCAGTAGTATTGGTGCCAGGCGCTATGAGCAGTTCTTC. The V and J genes are TRBV19 and TRBJ2-1; D not certain. The V and J ends lost 3 bases and 8 bases respectively, with 14 bases between them. Germline assignment: CDR1 LNHDA and CDR2 SQIVND (reference sequence). This CDR3 has 14 amino acids.

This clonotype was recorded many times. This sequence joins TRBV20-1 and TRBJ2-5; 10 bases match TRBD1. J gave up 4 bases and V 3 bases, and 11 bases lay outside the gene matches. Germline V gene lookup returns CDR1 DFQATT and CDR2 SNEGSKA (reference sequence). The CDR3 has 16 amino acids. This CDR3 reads CSASRQGARSLETQYF. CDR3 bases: TGCAGTGCTAGCAGACAGGGGGCGCGATCGCTAGAGACCCAGTACTTC.

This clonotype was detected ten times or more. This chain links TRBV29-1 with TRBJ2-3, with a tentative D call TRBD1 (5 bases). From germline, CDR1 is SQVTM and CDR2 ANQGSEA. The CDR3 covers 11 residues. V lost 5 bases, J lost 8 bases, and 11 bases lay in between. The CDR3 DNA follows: TGCAGCGTTCGAGGTCAGGGTACGCAGTATTTT. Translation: CSVRGQGTQYF.

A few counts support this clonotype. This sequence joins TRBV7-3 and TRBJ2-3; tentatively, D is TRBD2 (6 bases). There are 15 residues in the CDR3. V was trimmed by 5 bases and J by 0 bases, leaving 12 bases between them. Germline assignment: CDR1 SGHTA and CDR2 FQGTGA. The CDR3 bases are TGTGCCAGCAGCCCTGAAAGCGGGAGCACAGATACGCAGTATTTT. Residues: CASSPESGSTDTQYF.

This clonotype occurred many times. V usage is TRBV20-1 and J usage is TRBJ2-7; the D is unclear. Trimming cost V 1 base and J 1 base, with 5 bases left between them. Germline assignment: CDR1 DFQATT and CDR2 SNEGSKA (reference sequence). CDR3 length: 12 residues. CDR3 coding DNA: TGCAGTGCTAGAGGGTCATCCTACGAGCAGTACTTC. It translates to CSARGSSYEQYF.

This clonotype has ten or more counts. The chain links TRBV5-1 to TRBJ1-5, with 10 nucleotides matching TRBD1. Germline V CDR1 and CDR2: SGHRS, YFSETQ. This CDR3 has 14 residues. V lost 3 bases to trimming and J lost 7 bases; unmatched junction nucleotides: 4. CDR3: CASSWGTGDQPQHF. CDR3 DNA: TGCGCCAGCAGCTGGGGGACAGGGGACCAGCCCCAGCATTTT.

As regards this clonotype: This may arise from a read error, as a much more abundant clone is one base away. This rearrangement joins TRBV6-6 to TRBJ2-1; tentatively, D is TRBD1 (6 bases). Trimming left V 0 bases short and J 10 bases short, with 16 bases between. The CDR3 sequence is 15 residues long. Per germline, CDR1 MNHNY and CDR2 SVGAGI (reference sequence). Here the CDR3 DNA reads TGTGCCAGCAGTTACTCGATCAGGGGCTCCTACGAGCAGTTCTTC. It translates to CASSYSIRGSYEQFF.

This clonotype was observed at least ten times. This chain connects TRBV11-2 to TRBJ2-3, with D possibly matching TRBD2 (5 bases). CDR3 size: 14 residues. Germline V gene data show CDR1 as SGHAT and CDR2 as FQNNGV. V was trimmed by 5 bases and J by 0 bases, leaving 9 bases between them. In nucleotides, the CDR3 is TGTGCCAGCAGCCCCTGGACTAGCACAGATACGCAGTATTTT. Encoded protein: CASSPWTSTDTQYF.

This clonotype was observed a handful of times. CDR3 region: CASRGDSTYEQYF. The CDR3 nucleotides read TGTGCCAGCCGGGGAGACAGTACCTACGAGCAGTACTTC. The V and J genes are TRBV27 and TRBJ2-7; D may match TRBD1 or TRBD2 (5 bases each). The germline V gene has CDR1 MNHEY and CDR2 SMNVEV (reference sequence). The CDR3 totals 13 residues. V was pared by 8 bases and J by 2 bases, with 13 bases between.

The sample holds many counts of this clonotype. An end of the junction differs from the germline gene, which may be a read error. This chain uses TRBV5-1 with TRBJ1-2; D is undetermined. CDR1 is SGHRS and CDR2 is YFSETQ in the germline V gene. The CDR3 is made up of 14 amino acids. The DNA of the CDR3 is TGTGCCAGCAGCGGCGAACCGCGGCACTATGGCTACACCTTC. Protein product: CASSGEPRHYGYTF.

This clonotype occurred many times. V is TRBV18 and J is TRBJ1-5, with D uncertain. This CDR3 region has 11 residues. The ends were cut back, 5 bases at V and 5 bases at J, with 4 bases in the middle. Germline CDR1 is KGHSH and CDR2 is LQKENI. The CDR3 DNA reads TGTGCCAGCTCATTCGATCAGCCCCAGCATTTT. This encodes CASSFDQPQHF.

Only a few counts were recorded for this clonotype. The chain's CDR3 is CAAAVSPGGLTEAFF. CDR3 nucleotides: TGTGCCGCAGCAGTTTCTCCAGGGGGCCTCACTGAAGCTTTCTTT. The J gene is TRBJ1-1, the V gene TRBV27; 8 nucleotides match TRBD1. V lost 11 bases and J lost 4; bases outside the gene matches: 15. Germline lookup yields CDR1 MNHEY and CDR2 SMNVEV (reference sequence). The CDR3 length is 15 residues.

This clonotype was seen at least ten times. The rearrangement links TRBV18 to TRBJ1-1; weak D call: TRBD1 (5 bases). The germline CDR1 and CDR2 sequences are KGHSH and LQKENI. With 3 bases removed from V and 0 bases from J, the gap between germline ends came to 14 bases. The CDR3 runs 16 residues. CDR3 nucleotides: TGTGCCAGCTCACCCTCGAGTTGGGGCATGAACACTGAAGCTTTCTTT. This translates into CASSPSSWGMNTEAFF.

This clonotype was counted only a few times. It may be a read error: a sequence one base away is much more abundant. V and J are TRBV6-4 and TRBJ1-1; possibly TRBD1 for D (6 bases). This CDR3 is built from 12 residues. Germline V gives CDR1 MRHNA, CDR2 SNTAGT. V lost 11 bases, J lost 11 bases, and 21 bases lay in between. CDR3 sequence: CARGGPTCEAFF. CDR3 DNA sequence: TGTGCCCGAGGGGGGCCAACCTGCGAGGCTTTCTTT.